This record concerns one T cell receptor beta chain sequence. Its antigen is not known. This specimen comes from a study of human T cells and chemical hapten exposure. As to time point: patch test 1, 2 weeks after DPC sensitization. Noted treatment: therapeutic diphenylcyclopropenone sensitization with weekly scalp DPC. General study results and limits: Expanded TCR sets contained significantly more large CDR3 similarity clusters than controls.

CDR1 is SGHTA, CDR2 FQGNSA, per germline. With 6 bases removed from V and 1 base from J, the gap between germline ends came to 9 bases. CDR3 size: 13 residues. TCRdb independently ran MiXCR on the RACE reads; one entry per CDR3 protein. The sample lists 70,000 to 75,000 distinct CDR3 sequences; 25% to 40% were seen once. The receptor comes from a middle-aged man with alopecia areata. Some clones in this sample may be carry-over from other donors' samples. The genes are TRBV7-2 and TRBJ1-1; D might be TRBD1 (6 bases). The material was whole blood, obtained in connection with sensitization to the hapten diphenylcyclopropenone (DPC). For the CDR3, the DNA is TGTGCCAGCAGGGGACACAGGAACACTGAAGCTTTCTTT. Residues: CASRGHRNTEAFF.